This T cell receptor beta chain derives from a study of blood T cell repertoires in COVID-19. Germline CDR1 reads MNHEY; CDR2 reads SVGEGT. The CDR3 is 15 residues long. V shed 5 bases and J 5 bases; nucleotides not matched to a gene: 7. In the original workflow: Reference gene primer amplification yielded estimated nucleated cell counts. The repertoire was sequenced with immunoSEQ multiplex PCR; TCRdb's copy has only in-frame clones and lacks some. The V and J calls and the clone size are those of that table, but D and trimming were determined from the DNA. The sample contains 250,000 or so clones, about 70% of which appear only once.

This receptor was identified in a woman of 80 years or more with acute or convalescent COVID-19. Sample: peripheral blood. The J gene is TRBJ2-1, the V gene TRBV6-2 or TRBV6-3; 9 nucleotides match TRBD2. CDR3 residues: CASSKAGGLHNEQFF. The CDR3 DNA reads TGTGCCAGCAGTAAAGCGGGAGGACTCCACAATGAGCAGTTCTTC.